Shown below are 20 T cell receptor beta chains from a single sample sequenced in a study of blood T cells in healthy people across ages. Primed by a sample-barcoded 5' primer and a J-beta primer mix, a second PCR proceeded for about 6 to 11 cycles. Using its own MiXCR run on the 5' RACE reads, TCRdb lists one record per CDR3 protein. The sample has about a million distinct CDR3 sequences; approximately 49% are singletons. The source material was blood. These receptor sequences come from a man aged 25-40 years in good health.

This clonotype has a count of ten or more. The rearrangement joins TRBV4-1 to TRBJ2-1, with TRBD2 matching 14 bases. Losses at the gene ends were 0 bases for V and 6 bases for J; bases not matched to a gene: 13. Germline V gene data show CDR1 as MGHRA and CDR2 as YSYEKL. The CDR3 sequence is 20 residues long. This chain's CDR3 is CASSQEGFPGLAGVSNEQFF. In nucleotides, the CDR3 is TGCGCCAGCAGCCAAGAAGGGTTCCCGGGACTAGCGGGGGTAAGCAATGAGCAGTTCTTC.

The J gene is TRBJ1-1, the V gene TRBV28; 7 nucleotides match TRBD1. Germline values: CDR1 MDHEN, CDR2 SYDVKM. This CDR3 has 15 amino acids. Germline trimming cut 5 bases from V and 5 bases from J; bases unmatched to any gene: 11. Written as DNA, the CDR3 is TGTGCCAGCAGTCTAGCGACAGGGCGTTTAACTGAAGCTTTCTTT. Protein sequence: CASSLATGRLTEAFF.

The chain is built from TRBV20-1 and TRBJ2-2, with no clear D. V shed 6 bases and J shed 5 bases, with 19 bases lying between them. The CDR3 totals 15 residues. CDR1 DFQATT and CDR2 SNEGSKA come from the germline V gene (reference sequence). As DNA, the CDR3 is TGCAGTGCCACCCGTGGCCAGTTGATGACCGGGGAGCTGTTTTTT. This gives the protein CSATRGQLMTGELFF.

The chain uses TRBV15 and TRBJ2-3; 8 bases map to TRBD2. With 1 base clipped from V and 4 bases from J, the junction kept 7 bases outside the gene matches. CDR1 is LNHNV, CDR2 YYDKDF, per germline (reference sequence). The CDR3 contains 16 residues. In DNA form, the CDR3 reads TGTGCCACCAGCAGAGCGGGAGGGGCAAGGTCAGATACGCAGTATTTT. It specifies CATSRAGGARSDTQYF.

To note about this clonotype: A single base separates this from a much larger clone, so it may be a read error. The chain has TRBV3-1 and TRBJ2-3, with a possible D match to TRBD2 (5 bases). The CDR3 has 14 amino acids. Germline-derived CDR1 and CDR2 are LGHDT and YNNKEL (reference sequence). Trimming removed 8 bases from V and 4 bases from J, with 16 bases in between. CDR3 sequence: CASPTEEFADTQYF. The CDR3 bases are TGTGCCAGCCCCACGGAGGAGTTCGCAGATACGCAGTATTTT.

A word on this clonotype: Compared with germline, one end of the junction differs, possibly owing to a read error. The V gene is TRBV7-2, the J gene TRBJ1-5; D gene unclear. The CDR3 extends over 13 amino acids. The germline V gene encodes CDR1 SGHTA and CDR2 FQGNSA. The CDR3 is CANSVVGNQPQHF. The CDR3, as DNA: TGTGCCAACAGCGTAGTTGGCAATCAGCCCCAGCATTTT.

This clonotype was found a few times. The J gene is TRBJ2-7, the V gene TRBV3-1; the D gene is possibly TRBD1 (5 bases). Per the germline V gene, CDR1 is LGHDT and CDR2 is YNNKEL (reference sequence). The CDR3 has 12 amino acids. V was trimmed by 8 bases and J by 1 base, leaving 9 bases between them. Here the CDR3 reads CASVGHSYEQYF. CDR3 in DNA: TGTGCCAGCGTCGGACATTCCTACGAGCAGTACTTC.

V usage is TRBV3-1 and J usage is TRBJ2-5, with D perhaps matching TRBD1 or TRBD2 (5 bases each). The J call could be wrong; TRBJ2-7 is a better fit for the DNA end. This CDR3 has 15 residues. Germline values: CDR1 LGHDT, CDR2 YNNKEL (reference sequence). CDR3 sequence: CASSPAGGRAGEQYF. Written as DNA, the CDR3 is TGTGCCAGCAGCCCGGCTGGGGGTAGGGCGGGCGAGCAGTACTTC.

The chain employs TRBV7-2 and TRBJ2-7; D is unresolved. The CDR3 totals 14 residues. Germline CDR1 reads SGHTA; CDR2 reads FQGNSA. Trimming stripped 6 bases from V and 0 bases from J, with 12 bases between. The CDR3 coding sequence is TGTGCCAGCAGGATAGGAATGAGCTCCTACGAGCAGTACTTC. This gives the protein CASRIGMSSYEQYF.

The chain recombines TRBV12-3 or TRBV12-4 with TRBJ1-5; no clear D. The V end lost 6 bases, the J end lost 5 bases, and 17 bases lay between the germline ends. The CDR3 is made up of 15 amino acids. CDR3 amino acids: CASSSNVGIYQPQHF. The CDR3, as DNA: TGTGCCAGCAGCAGCAACGTCGGCATTTATCAGCCCCAGCATTTT.

The V call is TRBV4-1, the J call TRBJ2-5, with a possible D match to TRBD1 (5 bases). The assigned J gene may be wrong: the sequence end matches TRBJ2-7 better. Germline V gene data show CDR1 as MGHRA and CDR2 as YSYEKL. This CDR3 is built from 12 residues. DNA of the CDR3: TGCGCCAGCAGCCATAAAGGGGCCGAGCAGTACTTC. Translated: CASSHKGAEQYF.

This chain joins TRBV4-2 and TRBJ2-6, with TRBD1 matching 7 bases. This CDR3 region has 19 residues. Germline assignment: CDR1 LGHNA and CDR2 YNFKEQ. The V gene end was trimmed by 2 bases and the J gene end by 0 bases; junction bases not matched to a gene: 10. The CDR3 is CASSQTLGTVSSGANVLTF. The CDR3, as DNA: TGTGCCAGCAGCCAAACCCTCGGGACAGTTTCCTCTGGGGCCAACGTCCTGACTTTC.

The V and J genes are TRBV5-8 and TRBJ2-3, with D perhaps TRBD1 (5 bases). With 3 bases removed from V and 0 bases from J, the gap between germline ends came to 14 bases. The CDR3 sequence is 16 residues long. Germline V lookup: CDR1 SGHTS, CDR2 YDEGEE. The DNA for the CDR3 is TGTGCCAGCAGCTCGGGCAGGACAACTAGCACAGATACGCAGTATTTT. It translates to CASSSGRTTSTDTQYF.

V usage is TRBV28 and J usage is TRBJ2-1, with TRBD1 matching over 9 bases. The CDR3 runs 19 residues. Germline assignment: CDR1 MDHEN and CDR2 SYDVKM. V lost 2 bases, J lost 3 bases, and 14 bases stayed unmatched. CDR3 loop: CASSLERAAGTGNYNEQFF. In nucleotides, the CDR3 is TGTGCCAGCAGTTTAGAACGGGCTGCCGGGACAGGGAACTACAATGAGCAGTTCTTC.

The chain joins TRBV6-1 to TRBJ2-5, with D possibly being TRBD2 (5 bases). CDR3 size: 13 residues. The germline V gene has CDR1 MNHNS and CDR2 SASEGT. The V end was cut by 6 bases, the J end by 0 bases, with 8 bases between. CDR3 in amino acids: CASRRAYQETQYF. In nucleotides, the CDR3 is TGTGCCAGCAGGAGGGCCTACCAAGAGACCCAGTACTTC.

This clonotype was seen only a few times. The chain uses TRBV7-2 and TRBJ2-4, with 8 positions matching TRBD2. With 3 bases clipped from V and 6 bases from J, the junction kept 10 bases outside the gene matches. This CDR3 is 16 amino acids long. Germline loops: CDR1 SGHTA, CDR2 FQGNSA. The CDR3 DNA reads as TGTGCCAGCAGCTTTGGACCGGGGGGGCGGGCAAACATTCAGTACTTC. Amino acids: CASSFGPGGRANIQYF.

The rearrangement links TRBV7-9 to TRBJ1-1; D gene uncertain. CDR1 is SEHNR and CDR2 is FQNEAQ in the germline V gene (reference sequence). The CDR3 loop spans 13 amino acids. Trimming stripped 5 bases from V and 4 bases from J, with 11 bases between. Here the CDR3 reads CASSQILGTEAFF. For the CDR3, the DNA is TGTGCCAGCAGCCAGATTCTGGGCACTGAAGCTTTCTTT.

The genes are TRBV19 and TRBJ2-5; D is unresolved. The ends were cut back, 0 bases at V and 5 bases at J, with 16 bases in the middle. This CDR3 comprises 16 residues. CDR1 and CDR2 (germline): LNHDA, SQIVND (reference sequence). The CDR3 sequence: CASSIDLYTSPETQYF. CDR3 coding DNA: TGTGCCAGTAGTATAGATCTCTACACCTCGCCGGAGACCCAGTACTTC.

This clonotype was counted a few times. The genes are TRBV25-1 and TRBJ1-2; possible D gene TRBD1, 6 bases. The V gene lost 6 bases and the J gene lost 2 bases, with 13 bases spanning the gap. The CDR3 extends over 14 amino acids. Per germline, CDR1 MGHDK and CDR2 SYGVNS. CDR3 loop: CASRPTGTNYGYTF. The CDR3 nucleotides read TGTGCCAGCAGACCTACCGGGACAAACTATGGCTACACCTTC.

V and J are TRBV18 and TRBJ2-7, with 12 bases identical to TRBD2. From germline, CDR1 is KGHSH and CDR2 LQKENI. The ends lost 2 bases at V and 5 bases at J; junction bases unmatched: 7. The CDR3 has 16 amino acids. The CDR3 region has the DNA TGTGCCAGCTCACCAGACCTAGCGGGGGGGCTGAACGAGCAGTACTTC. It encodes CASSPDLAGGLNEQYF.